The T cell receptor beta chain described here comes from a study of blood T cell repertoires in COVID-19. As for the study in general: In each case, the material was cDNA or gDNA derived from T cells, B-cell-depleted T cells, or PBMCs.

The V gene's germline CDR1 is LNHDA and CDR2 SQIVND (reference sequence). V lost 4 bases and J lost 8, with 11 bases in between. The CDR3 length is 12 residues. Method: immunoSEQ multiplex PCR; TCRdb's copy keeps in-frame clones and lacks some. The data contain 200,000 or so clones, nearly 90% of them singletons. Those enrolled, adults aged about 18 to 89 years, came from about two dozen US areas. Each participant's cohort was designated according to participant-reported clinical history. In Cohort 3, a recovered donor had either two negative PCRs, clearance, or symptom resolution. This sequence was found in a man younger than 40 who had recovered from COVID-19. Sample: PBMCs or T cells enriched from blood (not recorded which). This chain joins TRBV19 and TRBJ1-2, with D tentatively TRBD1 (5 bases). CDR3 sequence reads: CASSTRQRGYTF. The CDR3 nucleotides read TGTGCCAGTAGTACCAGACAGCGCGGCTACACCTTC.